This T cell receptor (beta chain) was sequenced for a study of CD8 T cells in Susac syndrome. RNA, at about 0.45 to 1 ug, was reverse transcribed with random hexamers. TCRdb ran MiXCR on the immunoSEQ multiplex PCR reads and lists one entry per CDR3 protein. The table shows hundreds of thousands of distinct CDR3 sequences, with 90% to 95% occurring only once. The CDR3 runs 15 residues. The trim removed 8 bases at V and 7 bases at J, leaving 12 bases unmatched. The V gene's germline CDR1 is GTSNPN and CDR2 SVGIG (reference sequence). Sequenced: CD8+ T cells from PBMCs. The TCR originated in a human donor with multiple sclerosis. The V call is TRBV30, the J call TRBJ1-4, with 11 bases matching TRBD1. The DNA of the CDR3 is TGTGCCCAGGAGGGACAGGGGGACAAAGGTGAAAAACTGTTTTTT. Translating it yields CAQEGQGDKGEKLFF.